The 20 T cell receptor beta chains presented below share a single source sample, sequenced in a study of T-cell reconstitution after alpha-beta-depleted transplantation in children. This sample's TCRbeta library carried unique molecular identifier barcodes. Via MiXCR, TCRdb re-called the PCR reads, giving one row per CDR3 protein. The sample lists more than 400,000 distinct CDR3 sequences, 43% seen once, with roughly 27% in the top ten. The sample was PBMCs, taken before TCRalphabeta/CD19-depleted stem cell transplant. The receptors here all came from a girl aged 2-10 years with aplastic anemia, due to receive a stem cell transplant.

V usage is TRBV15 and J usage is TRBJ2-5; D not resolved. Germline CDR1 reads LNHNV; CDR2 reads YYDKDF (reference sequence). This CDR3 has 15 residues. The V end was cut by 1 base, the J end by 1 base, with 10 bases between. The CDR3 DNA sequence: TGTGCCACCAGCAGAGGAGCCTTCAGCCAAGAGACCCAGTACTTC. This translates into CATSRGAFSQETQYF.

This clonotype was seen many times. The chain has TRBV9 and TRBJ2-1, with TRBD2 matching over 16 bases. J lost 1 base, V lost 4 bases, and 8 bases had no gene match. The CDR3 has 19 amino acids. In germline, CDR1 is SGDLS, CDR2 YYNGEE. The CDR3: CASSPPGTSGRGSYNEQFF. Here the CDR3 DNA reads TGTGCCAGCAGCCCCCCTGGGACTAGCGGGAGGGGGTCCTACAATGAGCAGTTCTTC. Full variable domain (remainder filled in from reference TRBV9 and TRBJ2-1): DSGVTQTPKHLITATGQRVTLRCSPRSGDLSVYWYQQSLDQGLQFLIQYYNGEERAKGNILERFSAQQFPDLHSELNLSSLELGDSALYFCASSPPGTSGRGSYNEQFFGPGTRLTVL.

This chain links TRBV20-1 with TRBJ2-3; D ambiguous. The CDR3 loop spans 14 amino acids. The germline CDR1 and CDR2 sequences are DFQATT and SNEGSKA (reference sequence). The germline V and J ends were trimmed by 1 base and 2 bases, with 10 bases remaining between them. As DNA, the CDR3 is TGCAGTGCTAGAGGGAATTCGGTCACAGATACGCAGTATTTT. Translation: CSARGNSVTDTQYF.

J is TRBJ2-7 and V is TRBV29-1; 11 positions match TRBD2. The CDR3 length is 14 residues. Germline CDR1 reads SQVTM; CDR2 reads ANQGSEA. With V trimmed by 6 bases and J by 5 bases, 9 bases remained unmatched. CDR3 region: CSVLAGGAPDEQYF. The CDR3 DNA reads TGCAGCGTGTTAGCGGGAGGGGCACCGGACGAGCAGTACTTC.

In this sample, this clonotype turned up many times. The chain carries TRBV12-3 or TRBV12-4 and TRBJ2-3; D uncertain. V lost 7 bases to trimming and J lost 0 bases, with 14 bases between them. This CDR3 comprises 15 residues. The CDR3 loop is CASTPYKLSTDTQYF. DNA of the CDR3: TGTGCCAGCACACCATACAAGTTAAGCACAGATACGCAGTATTTT.

This clonotype has more than one count but fewer than ten. The chain joins TRBV27 to TRBJ2-1; 7 positions agree with TRBD2. The V and J ends lost 5 bases and 5 bases, in that order; junction bases with no gene match: 6. The CDR3 has 14 residues. Germline V CDR1 and CDR2: MNHEY, SMNVEV (reference sequence). The CDR3 region is CASSPGTTHNEQFF. Here the CDR3 DNA reads TGTGCCAGCAGTCCCGGGACTACCCACAATGAGCAGTTCTTC.

This clonotype was recorded a few times. The chain joins TRBV12-3 or TRBV12-4 to TRBJ2-1; D gene uncertain. The germline V and J ends were trimmed by 2 bases and 3 bases, with 5 bases remaining between them. The CDR3 totals 13 residues. The CDR3 nucleotides read TGTGCCAGCAGTTTAATAAGCTACAATGAGCAGTTCTTC. As protein: CASSLISYNEQFF.

V and J are TRBV4-3 and TRBJ2-6; 7 nucleotides agree with TRBD2. The germline V gene encodes CDR1 LGHNA and CDR2 YSLEER. Unmatched junction bases numbered 11, after V lost 0 bases and J lost 0 bases. The CDR3 has 20 residues. The CDR3 sequence: CASSQDGGLPGPSGANVLTF. The DNA for the CDR3 is TGCGCCAGCAGCCAAGATGGGGGACTACCGGGGCCCTCTGGGGCCAACGTCCTGACTTTC.

The chain recombines TRBV4-1 with TRBJ2-1, with 11 bases identical to TRBD2. The CDR3 has 18 residues. From germline, CDR1 is MGHRA and CDR2 YSYEKL. With 3 bases clipped from V and 8 bases from J, the junction kept 15 bases outside the gene matches. In nucleotides, the CDR3 is TGCGCCAGCAGCCAGGAACCCCAACTAGCGGGAGTTTCGGATGAGCAGTTCTTC. Translation gives CASSQEPQLAGVSDEQFF.

The chain has TRBV6-5 and TRBJ2-6; the D gene is possibly TRBD1 (6 bases). Germline CDR1 reads MNHEY; CDR2 reads SVGAGI. V lost 0 bases and J 4 bases, leaving 13 bases between the germline ends. The CDR3 is 17 residues long. Here the CDR3 DNA reads TGTGCCAGCAGTTACTCGAGCACAGGGCTCGGGGCCAACGTCCTGACTTTC. Protein: CASSYSSTGLGANVLTF.

The gene calls are TRBV25-1 and TRBJ2-3; D is perhaps TRBD2 (6 bases). Trimming left V 4 bases short and J 4 bases short, with 15 bases between. The CDR3 consists of 15 residues. Germline-derived CDR1 and CDR2 are MGHDK and SYGVNS. The DNA for the CDR3 is TGTGCCAGCAGTGGGAGGGTAGCTTGGTCAGATACGCAGTATTTT. It yields the protein CASSGRVAWSDTQYF.

CDR3 protein: CASSLSGQGYNEQFF. CDR3 DNA: TGTGCCAGCAGTTTATCGGGACAGGGGTACAATGAGCAGTTCTTC. The rearrangement links TRBV28 to TRBJ2-1, with TRBD1 matching over 10 bases. CDR1 is MDHEN, CDR2 SYDVKM, per germline. The CDR3 extends over 15 amino acids. V trimming: 1 base; J trimming: 4 bases; junction bases outside the gene matches: 1. Filled out from reference TRBV28 and TRBJ2-1, the complete variable domain reads DVKVTQSSRYLVKRTGEKVFLECVQDMDHENMFWYRQDPGLGLRLIYFSYDVKMKEKGDIPEGYSVSREKKERFSLILESASTNQTSMYLCASSLSGQGYNEQFFGPGTRLTVL.

The chain links TRBV11-1 to TRBJ2-1, with 7 bases aligning to TRBD2. This CDR3 is 18 amino acids long. Germline CDR1 SGHAT, CDR2 FQDESV (reference sequence). V trimming: 2 bases; J trimming: 4 bases; junction bases outside the gene matches: 14. DNA for the CDR3: TGTGCCAGCAGCTTAATGTCAGCTTTCTGGGGGGGGTACAATGAGCAGTTCTTC. This codes for CASSLMSAFWGGYNEQFF. Using reference TRBV11-1 and TRBJ2-1 for the parts outside the CDR3, the full variable domain is EAEVAQSPRYKITEKSQAVAFWCDPISGHATLYWYRQILGQGPELLVQFQDESVVDDSQLPKDRFSAERLKGVDSTLKIQPAELGDSAMYLCASSLMSAFWGGYNEQFFGPGTRLTVL.

This chain connects TRBV7-3 to TRBJ2-5, with D perhaps TRBD1 (6 bases). The CDR3 is made up of 13 amino acids. Deletions cut 5 bases from V and 5 bases from J, with 12 bases between. Germline CDR1 SGHTA, CDR2 FQGTGA. The DNA of the CDR3 is TGTGCCAGCAGCGAAGGGGGATGGGAGACCCAGTACTTC. Residues: CASSEGGWETQYF.

This sequence joins TRBV7-9 and TRBJ2-5, with 8 bases identical to TRBD2. The germline V gene has CDR1 SEHNR and CDR2 FQNEAQ (reference sequence). V lost 2 bases to trimming and J lost 5 bases; unmatched junction nucleotides: 10. The CDR3 runs 16 residues. CDR3 coding DNA: TGTGCCAGCAGCTTATTCTCGCTAGCGGGTTTGGAGACCCAGTACTTC. It specifies CASSLFSLAGLETQYF.

This clonotype was seen a few times. The V gene is TRBV7-9, the J gene TRBJ2-3, with 7 bases identical to TRBD1. CDR3 length: 15 amino acids. Germline trimming cut 5 bases from V and 3 bases from J; bases unmatched to any gene: 8. The V gene's germline CDR1 is SEHNR and CDR2 FQNEAQ (reference sequence). CDR3 sequence reads: CASSQDRQPTDTQYF. CDR3 bases: TGTGCCAGCAGCCAGGACAGGCAGCCGACAGATACGCAGTATTTT.

This clonotype was recorded at least ten times. The rearrangement joins TRBV5-1 to TRBJ2-3; the D is unclear. This CDR3 spans 15 amino acids. Trimming removed 0 bases at V and 0 bases at J, with 8 bases between. Germline loops: CDR1 SGHRS, CDR2 YFSETQ. The CDR3 here is CASSLAMASTDTQYF. The CDR3 DNA sequence: TGCGCCAGCAGCTTGGCCATGGCTAGCACAGATACGCAGTATTTT.

This sequence joins TRBV15 and TRBJ2-7; tentatively, D is TRBD1 (6 bases). Germline assignment: CDR1 LNHNV and CDR2 YYDKDF (reference sequence). CDR3 length: 14 residues. Trimming pared 2 bases from V and 5 bases from J, leaving 13 bases between. The CDR3 sequence: CATSRSRDTDEQYF. CDR3 DNA: TGTGCCACCAGCAGATCCCGGGACACGGACGAGCAGTACTTC.

The V call is TRBV5-1, the J call TRBJ1-1; the match to TRBD1 covers 7 bases. CDR3 length: 15 residues. Germline CDR1 reads SGHRS; CDR2 reads YFSETQ. V shed 0 bases, J shed 1 base, and the junction held 3 bases outside the gene matches. CDR3 coding DNA: TGCGCCAGCAGCTTGGGTCCAGGGGGGAACACTGAAGCTTTCTTT. Its translation: CASSLGPGGNTEAFF.

The chain joins TRBV28 to TRBJ2-1; 10 bases match TRBD2. The CDR3 length is 15 residues. After removal of 5 bases from V and 7 bases from J, the junction contained 8 bases not matched to a gene. In germline, CDR1 is MDHEN, CDR2 SYDVKM. The CDR3 region is CASSARPGLANEQFF. CDR3 nucleotide sequence: TGTGCCAGCAGTGCCCGACCGGGACTAGCGAATGAGCAGTTCTTC.